This paragraph reports one TCR beta chain. Its antigen is as yet unknown. The V end lost 0 bases, the J end lost 7 bases, and 8 bases lay between the germline ends. CDR3 length: 13 residues. CDR1 and CDR2 (germline): SGHRS, YFSETQ. This record belongs to a study of OX40 agonist ivuxolimab in advanced cancers. Study background: Dose-escalation patients had hepatocellular carcinoma, melanoma, renal cell or head and neck cancer. A history of anti-PD-1, anti-PD-L1 or anti-CTLA-4 therapy was acceptable, and 40% had some.

Notes on the study in general: With doses of 0.1-3.0 mg/kg, partial responders showed among the lowest clonal expansion. CD4+ T cells averaged fewer expanded clones than CD8+ T cells.

Data came from immunoSEQ multiplex PCR; TCRdb stores just in-frame clones and leaves some out. Among 70,000 or so clones listed, 84% were seen once. This specimen consisted of CD4+ or CD8+ T cells sorted from blood, obtained in a trial of the OX40 agonist ivuxolimab. The rearrangement joins TRBV5-1 to TRBJ2-1, with D unresolved. This TCR derives from an adult with an advanced solid tumor such as melanoma, head and neck, liver or kidney cancer. CDR3 nucleotide sequence: TGCGCCAGCAGCTTGGGGACCGCTAATGAGCAGTTCTTC. This sequence encodes CASSLGTANEQFF.